The clone carrying this T cell receptor beta chain was seen only a few times. The entry originates in a study of blood T cells in healthy people across ages. The CDR3 runs to 16 residues. V lost 3 bases and J 2 bases, leaving 14 bases between the germline ends. Germline values: CDR1 KGHSH, CDR2 LQKENI. Then a second PCR, running roughly 7 to 11 cycles, was carried out with a sample-barcoded 5' primer and a J-beta primer mix. In TCRdb, the 5' RACE reads were re-called with MiXCR into one record per CDR3 protein. The sample contains some 710,000 distinct CDR3 sequences, less than 60% of which appear only once.

The clonotype was recovered from a man older than 75 in good health. Sequencing used blood. The chain links TRBV18 to TRBJ2-1; D unclear. The CDR3, as DNA: TGTGCCAGCTCACCTGTGACTGGTTCTGCCTACAATGAGCAGTTCTTC. Translating gives CASSPVTGSAYNEQFF.